This T cell receptor (beta chain) was recovered during a study of cytomegalovirus exposure and HLA in healthy donors. Sequenced by immunoSEQ multiplex PCR; TCRdb stores in-frame clones only, minus some. The profile shows a few hundred thousand clones, over 80% of them singletons. CDR1 and CDR2 (germline): SGDLS, YYNGEE. Trimming stripped 3 bases from V and 5 bases from J, with 11 bases between. The CDR3 has 13 amino acids. Sequencing used PBMCs. V is TRBV9 and J is TRBJ1-1, with D perhaps TRBD1 (6 bases). The clonotype was recovered from a woman under 40 in good health and CMV-seropositive. The CDR3 DNA reads TGTGCCAGCAGCGAATTCCAGGGGACTGAAGCTTTCTTT. It translates to CASSEFQGTEAFF.